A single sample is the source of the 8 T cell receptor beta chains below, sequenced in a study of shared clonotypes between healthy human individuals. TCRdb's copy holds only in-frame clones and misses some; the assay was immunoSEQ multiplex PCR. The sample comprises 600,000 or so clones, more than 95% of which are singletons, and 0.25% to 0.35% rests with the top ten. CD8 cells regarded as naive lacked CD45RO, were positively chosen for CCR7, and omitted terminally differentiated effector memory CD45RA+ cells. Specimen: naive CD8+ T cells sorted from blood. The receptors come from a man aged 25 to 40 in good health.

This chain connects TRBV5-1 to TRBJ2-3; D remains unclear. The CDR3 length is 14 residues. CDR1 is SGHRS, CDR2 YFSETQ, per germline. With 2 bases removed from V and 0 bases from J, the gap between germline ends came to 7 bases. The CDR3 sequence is CASSFKDSTDTQYF. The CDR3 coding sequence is TGCGCCAGCAGCTTTAAAGACAGCACAGATACGCAGTATTTT.

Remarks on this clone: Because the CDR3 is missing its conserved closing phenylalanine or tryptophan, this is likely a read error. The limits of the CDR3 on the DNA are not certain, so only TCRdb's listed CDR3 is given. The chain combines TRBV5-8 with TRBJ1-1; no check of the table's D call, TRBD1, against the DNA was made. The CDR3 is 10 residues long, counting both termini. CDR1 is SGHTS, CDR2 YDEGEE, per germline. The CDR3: CASSARDTLS.

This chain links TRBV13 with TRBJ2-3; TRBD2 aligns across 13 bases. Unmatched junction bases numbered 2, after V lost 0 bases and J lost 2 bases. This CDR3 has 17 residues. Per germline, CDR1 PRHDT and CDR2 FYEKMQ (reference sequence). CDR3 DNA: TGTGCCAGCAGCTTAGGGACTAGCGGGAGGCTCACAGATACGCAGTATTTT. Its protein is CASSLGTSGRLTDTQYF.

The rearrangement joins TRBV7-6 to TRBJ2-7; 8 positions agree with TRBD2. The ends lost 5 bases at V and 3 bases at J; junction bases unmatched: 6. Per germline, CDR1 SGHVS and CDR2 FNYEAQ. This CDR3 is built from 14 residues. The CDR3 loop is CASSIGSGIYEQYF. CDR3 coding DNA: TGTGCCAGCAGCATTGGTAGCGGGATCTACGAGCAGTACTTC.

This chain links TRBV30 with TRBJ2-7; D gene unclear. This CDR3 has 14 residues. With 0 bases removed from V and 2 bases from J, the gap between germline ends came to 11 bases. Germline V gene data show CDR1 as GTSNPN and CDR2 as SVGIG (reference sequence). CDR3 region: CAWSVPWNPYEQYF. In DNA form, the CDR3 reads TGTGCCTGGAGTGTACCTTGGAACCCCTACGAGCAGTACTTC.

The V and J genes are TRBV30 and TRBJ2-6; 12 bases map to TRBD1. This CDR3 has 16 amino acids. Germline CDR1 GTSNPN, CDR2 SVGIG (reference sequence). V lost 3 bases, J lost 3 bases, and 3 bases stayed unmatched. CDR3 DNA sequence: TGTGCCTGGAGAGGGACAGGGGGCTTTGGGGCCAACGTCCTGACTTTC. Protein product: CAWRGTGGFGANVLTF.

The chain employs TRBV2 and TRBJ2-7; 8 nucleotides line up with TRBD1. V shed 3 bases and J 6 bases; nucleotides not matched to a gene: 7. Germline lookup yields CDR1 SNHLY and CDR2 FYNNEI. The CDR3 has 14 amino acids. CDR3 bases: TGTGCCAGCAGTGATCCGGACAGGGTCCGCGAGCAGTACTTC. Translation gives CASSDPDRVREQYF.

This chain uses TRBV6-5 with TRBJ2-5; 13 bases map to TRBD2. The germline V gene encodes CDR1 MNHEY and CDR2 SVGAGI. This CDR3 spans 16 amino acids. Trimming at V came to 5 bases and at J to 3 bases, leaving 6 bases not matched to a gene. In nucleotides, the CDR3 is TGTGCCAGCAGTAACTACGGGACTAGCGGGGAAGAGACCCAGTACTTC. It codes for CASSNYGTSGEETQYF.